This is a list of T cell receptor beta chains from one sample in a study of blood T cell repertoires in COVID-19. Using immunoSEQ multiplex PCR, the repertoire was profiled, and TCRdb retains in-frame clones only, with some absent. The sample records over 150,000 clones, 76% being singletons. Specimen: peripheral blood. The receptors stem from a woman aged 80 or over with acute or convalescent COVID-19. Each CDR3 is given with its conserved first and last residue. A D gene is named only where the DNA matches it firmly. Clone size is given for some rows only: seen once, a few or many times, or a class if the clone is expanded.

TRBV11-2	few	TRBJ1-1	NA	TGTGCCAGCAGCTTAGTCGTCTCTACTGAAGCTTTCTTT	CASSLVVSTEAFF
TRBV2	NA	TRBJ2-1	TRBD2	TGTGCCAGCAGTGAAGTTGGGGCTAGCGGGAGGTTTAACGACAATGAGCAGTTCTTC	CASSEVGASGRFNDNEQFF
TRBV2	NA	TRBJ1-3	NA	TGTGCCAGCAGTACCCAAGTGAGCTCTGGAAACACCATATATTTT	CASSTQVSSGNTIYF
TRBV24-1	NA	TRBJ2-2	NA	TGTGCCACCAGTGGAGGGGGAAGAGCGAACACCGGGGAGCTGTTTTTT	CATSGGGRANTGELFF
TRBV7-2	NA	TRBJ2-5	TRBD2	TGTGCCAGCAGCCGGGGGGGAGGAGAGACCCAGTACTTC	CASSRGGGETQYF
TRBV7-2	NA	TRBJ1-1	NA	TGTGCCAGCAGCTTCTCCCCTGGCCCTGAAGCTTTCTTT	CASSFSPGPEAFF
TRBV27	NA	TRBJ2-1	NA	TGTGCCAGGTCCCCTCGAGGGCCCCCCAGCTCCTACAATGAGCAGTTCTTC	CARSPRGPPSSYNEQFF
TRBV4-2	once	TRBJ1-5	TRBD1	TGTGCCAGCAGCCGAGGACAGGCCGGGGGCAATCAGCCCCAGCATTTT	CASSRGQAGGNQPQHF
TRBV2	few	TRBJ1-2	NA	TGTGCCAGCATAAGGGGGGGCGGTGGCTACACCTTC	CASIRGGGGYTF
TRBV3-1/TRBV3-2	NA	TRBJ2-7	TRBD2	TGTGCCAGCAGCCTAGGACTAGCGGCCCGCGAGCAGTACTTC	CASSLGLAAREQYF
TRBV5-1	NA	TRBJ1-1	NA	TGCGCCAGCAGCTTGGTCAGGGAGGGCACTGAAGCTTTCTTT	CASSLVREGTEAFF
TRBV20-1	NA	TRBJ1-4	NA	TGCAGTGCGAGTCACAGGGAGGGGGATGAAAAACTGTTTTTT	CSASHREGDEKLFF
TRBV6-1	NA	TRBJ1-5	NA	TGTGCCAGCAGTGAAGGAGTCAATAGCAATCAGCCCCAGCATTTT	CASSEGVNSNQPQHF
TRBV3-1/TRBV3-2	NA	TRBJ2-5	TRBD2	TGTGCCAGCAGCCGCGGCATTAGCGGGGGTCAAGAGACCCAGTACTTC	CASSRGISGGQETQYF
TRBV9	NA	TRBJ2-2	NA	TGTGCCAGCAGCCGACTTGCCACCGGGGAGCTGTTTTTT	CASSRLATGELFF
TRBV7-2	NA	TRBJ2-1	TRBD1	TGTGCCAGCAGCCACCGGGACAGGGAGGTCAATGAGCAGTTCTTC	CASSHRDREVNEQFF
TRBV6-2/TRBV6-3	NA	TRBJ2-7	NA	TGTGCCAGCAGTTTACAGTCTTACGAGCAGTACTTC	CASSLQSYEQYF
TRBV19	once	TRBJ1-1	NA	TGTGCCAGTAGTACGCCGCGGGGCTTATGGACTGAAGCTTTCTTT	CASSTPRGLWTEAFF
TRBV30	NA	TRBJ1-1	NA	TGTGCCTGGAGTGAGCGTAGCGTGGGTGAAGCTTTCTTT	CAWSERSVGEAFF
TRBV3-1/TRBV3-2	NA	TRBJ2-1	TRBD1	TGTGCCAGCAGCCAAGGTGTTACAGGGGTCAATGAGCAGTTCTTC	CASSQGVTGVNEQFF
TRBV29-1	NA	TRBJ1-1	TRBD1	TGCAGCGTGCACCTAGGGACAGGGGGTGTGAACACTGAAGCTTTCTTT	CSVHLGTGGVNTEAFF
TRBV6-4	NA	TRBJ2-1	TRBD2	TGTGCCACCAGAAGCGGGAGGGCCACGAATGAGCAGTTCTTC	CATRSGRATNEQFF
TRBV4-3	NA	TRBJ1-1	TRBD1	TGCGCCAGCAGCCAGAGGACAGGAGAAAACACTGAAGCTTTCTTT	CASSQRTGENTEAFF
TRBV5-1	NA	TRBJ1-1	NA	TGCGCCAGCAGCTACAATCGGGACACTGAAGCTTTCTTT	CASSYNRDTEAFF
TRBV12-5	once	TRBJ2-3	NA	TGTGCTAGTGGTACCCCTCGGGGAGATACGCAGTATTTT	CASGTPRGDTQYF
TRBV5-1	NA	TRBJ1-4	NA	TGCGCCAGCAGCTTGTATTCGAATGAAAAACTGTTTTTT	CASSLYSNEKLFF
TRBV29-1	NA	TRBJ1-5	TRBD1	TGCAGCGTTGCCGACAGGGGTAATCAGCCCCAGCATTTT	CSVADRGNQPQHF
TRBV3-1/TRBV3-2	NA	TRBJ1-1	NA	TGTGCCAGCAGCCAAGATCCAGGATTTGAAGCTTTCTTT	CASSQDPGFEAFF
TRBV6-1	NA	TRBJ2-2	NA	TGTGCCAGCAGTACCTCCGGCGGGGAGCTGTTTTTT	CASSTSGGELFF
TRBV19	once	TRBJ2-2	NA	TGTGCCAGTAGACCCACAGGGCCCGGGGAGCTGTTTTTT	CASRPTGPGELFF
TRBV5-6	NA	TRBJ1-4	NA	TGTGCCAGCAGCTCTAGGAGCGCAGGGGCTAATGAAAAACTGTTTTTT	CASSSRSAGANEKLFF
TRBV9	NA	TRBJ1-6	NA	TGTGCCAGCAGCGTAGGGTCGCGTAATTCACCCCTCCACTTT	CASSVGSRNSPLHF
TRBV19	NA	TRBJ1-5	NA	TGTGCCAGTCTAGGACAGTATTATAGCAATCAGCCCCAGCATTTT	CASLGQYYSNQPQHF
TRBV6-6	NA	TRBJ1-1	NA	TGTGCCAGCAGTTACCCCCCCCCATTGAACACTGAAGCTTTCTTT	CASSYPPPLNTEAFF
TRBV28	NA	TRBJ1-6	NA	TGTGCCAGCACCCCCAGGACTCAAGTTTGGTCACCCCTCCACTTT	CASTPRTQVWSPLHF
TRBV5-1	NA	TRBJ2-3	NA	TGCGCCAGCAGCTCTTACACAGATACGCAGTATTTT	CASSSYTDTQYF
TRBV7-2	once	TRBJ2-7	NA	TGTGCCAGCAGCTTATTATCCGGGGGTGGCCACGAGCAGTACTTC	CASSLLSGGGHEQYF
TRBV6-1	NA	TRBJ1-4	NA	TGTGCCAGCAGTGAAGCGTCGAGGCTCGATGAAAAACTGTTTTTT	CASSEASRLDEKLFF
TRBV6-2/TRBV6-3	NA	TRBJ2-1	TRBD2	TGTGCCAGCAGTTACCGCGTCGCGGGAGGCTACAATGAGCAGTTCTTC	CASSYRVAGGYNEQFF
TRBV27	NA	TRBJ2-7	TRBD1	TGTGCCAGCAGTCCGGGACAGGGGAGATACGAGCAGTACTTC	CASSPGQGRYEQYF
TRBV14	NA	TRBJ2-3	TRBD2	TGTGCCAGCAGCGAATTGACTAGCGGGGTGACAGATACGCAGTATTTT	CASSELTSGVTDTQYF
TRBV9	NA	TRBJ2-7	NA	TGTGCCAGCAGCTCTAGCAGTTCCTCCTACGAGCAGTACTTC	CASSSSSSSYEQYF
TRBV30	NA	TRBJ1-1	NA	TGTGCCTGGATGCCAGGGATGAACACTGAAGCTTTCTTT	CAWMPGMNTEAFF
TRBV29-1	few	TRBJ2-7	TRBD1	TGCAGCGCAACGACAGGGGACGAGCAGTACTTC	CSATTGDEQYF